This T cell receptor beta chain was documented in a study of T cell repertoires in cytomegalovirus infection. Whole-study context: HLA-B-restricted CMV epitopes that are well studied were used alongside recently identified HLA-C-restricted ones. CMV infection together with matching HLA type was indicated by public TCR beta signatures.

Study findings and constraints: It was HLA-C-restricted CMV-specific TCR beta clonotypes that dominated the response ex vivo.

This clonotype was recorded many times. Its cognate antigen is unknown. With 3 bases removed from V and 0 bases from J, the gap between germline ends came to 5 bases. This CDR3 comprises 13 residues. Germline CDR1 reads MNHEY; CDR2 reads SMNVEV (reference sequence). TCRdb redid the calling of the reads with MiXCR, one entry per CDR3 protein. The sample consists of 800,000 to 950,000 distinct CDR3 sequences, about 30% of them appearing once. The chain joins TRBV27 to TRBJ1-2; D is ambiguous. Sequenced here: cultured CD8+ T cells from PBMCs, sampled from culture after CMV antigen stimulation. This TCR was recovered from a human donor in good health (CMV status not recorded). Some clones in this sample may be carry-over from other donors' samples. Written as DNA, the CDR3 is TGTGCCAGCAGTTTTGGCCCTAACTATGGCTACACCTTC. Amino acids: CASSFGPNYGYTF.